This T cell receptor beta chain was recovered during a study of blood T cell repertoires in COVID-19. Repertoires were generated with immunoSEQ multiplex PCR, while TCRdb's copy carries only in-frame clones and drops some. The data hold 180,000 or so clones, with roughly 87% observed a single time. Germline V gene sequence: CDR1 KGHSH, CDR2 LQKENI. CDR3 length: 13 residues. V was shortened by 5 bases and J by 2 bases, with 7 bases between the two germline ends. This chain links TRBV18 with TRBJ1-3, with D perhaps TRBD1 (5 bases). The specimen sequenced was PBMCs or T cells enriched from blood (not recorded which). The receptor was isolated from a human donor with acute COVID-19. The donor label of this sample is uncertain. The CDR3 DNA sequence: TGTGCCAGCTCATCGGGGGCTGGAAACACCATATATTTT. The encoded protein is CASSSGAGNTIYF.